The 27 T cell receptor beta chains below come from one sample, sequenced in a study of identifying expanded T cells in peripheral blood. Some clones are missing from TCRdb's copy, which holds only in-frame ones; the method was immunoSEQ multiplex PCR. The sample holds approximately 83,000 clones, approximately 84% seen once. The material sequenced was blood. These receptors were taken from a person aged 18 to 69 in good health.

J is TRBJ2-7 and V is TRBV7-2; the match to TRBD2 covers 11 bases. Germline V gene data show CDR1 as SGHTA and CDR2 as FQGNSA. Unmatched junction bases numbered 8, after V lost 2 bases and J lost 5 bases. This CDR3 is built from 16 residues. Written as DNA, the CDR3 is TGTGCCAGCAGCTTAAATAGCGGGGGGGCCCGGAACGAGCAGTACTTC. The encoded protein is CASSLNSGGARNEQYF.

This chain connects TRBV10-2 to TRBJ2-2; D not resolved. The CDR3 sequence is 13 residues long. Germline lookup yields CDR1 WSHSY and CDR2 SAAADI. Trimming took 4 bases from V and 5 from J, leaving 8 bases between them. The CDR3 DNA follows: TGCGCCAGCAGTGTAGGACGAACCGGGGAGCTGTTTTTT. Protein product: CASSVGRTGELFF.

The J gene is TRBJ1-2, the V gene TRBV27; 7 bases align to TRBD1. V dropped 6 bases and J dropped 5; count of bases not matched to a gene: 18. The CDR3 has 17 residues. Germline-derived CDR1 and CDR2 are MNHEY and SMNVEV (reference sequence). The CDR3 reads CASRKDRAGPRPYGYTF. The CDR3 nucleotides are TGTGCCAGCAGAAAAGACAGGGCAGGCCCGCGTCCATATGGCTACACCTTC.

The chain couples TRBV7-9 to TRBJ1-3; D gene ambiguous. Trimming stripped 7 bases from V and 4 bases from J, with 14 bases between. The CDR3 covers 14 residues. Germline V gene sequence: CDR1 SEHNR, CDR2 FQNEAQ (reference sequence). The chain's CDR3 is CASTRRGLGNTIYF. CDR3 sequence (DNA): TGTGCCAGCACACGACGCGGGCTAGGAAACACCATATATTTT.

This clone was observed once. In DNA, the CDR3 is TGTGCCAGCAGTTACGGGGAGGGATTTGGCTACACCTTC. Amino acid sequence: CASSYGEGFGYTF. This chain links TRBV6-6 with TRBJ1-2; no clear D gene. Looked up from germline, CDR1 is MNHNY and CDR2 is SVGAGI (reference sequence). V lost 2 bases to trimming and J lost 7 bases, with 11 bases between them. The CDR3 totals 13 residues.

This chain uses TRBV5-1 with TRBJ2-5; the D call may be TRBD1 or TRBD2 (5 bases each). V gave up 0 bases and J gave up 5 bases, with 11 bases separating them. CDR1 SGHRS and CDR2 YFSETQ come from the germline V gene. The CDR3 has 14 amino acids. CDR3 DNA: TGCGCCAGCAGCTTGGCGGCCTGGGGGGAGACCCAGTACTTC. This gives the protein CASSLAAWGETQYF.

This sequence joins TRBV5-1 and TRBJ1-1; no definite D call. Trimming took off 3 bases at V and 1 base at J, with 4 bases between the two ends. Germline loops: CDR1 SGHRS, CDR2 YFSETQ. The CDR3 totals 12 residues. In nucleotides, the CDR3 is TGCGCCAGCAGCTGGGGGAACACTGAAGCTTTCTTT. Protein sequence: CASSWGNTEAFF.

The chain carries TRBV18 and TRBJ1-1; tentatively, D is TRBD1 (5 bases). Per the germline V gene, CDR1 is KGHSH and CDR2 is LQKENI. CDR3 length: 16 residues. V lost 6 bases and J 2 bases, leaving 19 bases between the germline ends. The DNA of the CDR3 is TGTGCCAGCTCTGCCCCGCCAGTAGGGACCAACACTGAAGCTTTCTTT. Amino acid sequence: CASSAPPVGTNTEAFF.

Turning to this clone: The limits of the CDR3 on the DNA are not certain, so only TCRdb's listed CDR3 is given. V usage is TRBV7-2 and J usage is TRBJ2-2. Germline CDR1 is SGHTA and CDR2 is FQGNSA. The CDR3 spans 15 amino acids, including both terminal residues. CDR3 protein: CASSGRASAAGELFF.

The DNA of the CDR3 is TGTGCCAGCAGCTTGGGGTCCGGGACTATGGGTGAGCAGTTCTTC. Its protein is CASSLGSGTMGEQFF. The chain joins TRBV5-4 to TRBJ2-1, with TRBD2 matching 7 bases. V shed 0 bases, J shed 9 bases, and the junction held 9 bases outside the gene matches. The CDR3 runs 15 residues. Germline V CDR1 and CDR2: SGHNT, YYREEE (reference sequence).

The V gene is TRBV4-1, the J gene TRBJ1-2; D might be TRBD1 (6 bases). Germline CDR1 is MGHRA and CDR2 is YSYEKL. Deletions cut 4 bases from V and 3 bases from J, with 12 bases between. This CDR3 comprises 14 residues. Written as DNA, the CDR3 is TGCGCCAGCAGCCGCGGACAGATTCACTATGGCTACACCTTC. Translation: CASSRGQIHYGYTF.

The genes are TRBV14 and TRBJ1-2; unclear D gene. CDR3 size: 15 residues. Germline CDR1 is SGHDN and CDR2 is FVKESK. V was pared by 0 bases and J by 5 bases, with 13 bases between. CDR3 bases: TGTGCCAGCAGCCAAGATTTTTTTAATGGATATGGCTACACCTTC. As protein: CASSQDFFNGYGYTF.

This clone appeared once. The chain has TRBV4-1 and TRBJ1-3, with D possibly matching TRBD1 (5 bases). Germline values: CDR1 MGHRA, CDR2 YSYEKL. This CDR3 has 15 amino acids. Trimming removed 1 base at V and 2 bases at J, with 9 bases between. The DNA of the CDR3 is TGCGCCAGCAGCCAAGTGGGGGTTACTGGAAACACCATATATTTT. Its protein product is CASSQVGVTGNTIYF.

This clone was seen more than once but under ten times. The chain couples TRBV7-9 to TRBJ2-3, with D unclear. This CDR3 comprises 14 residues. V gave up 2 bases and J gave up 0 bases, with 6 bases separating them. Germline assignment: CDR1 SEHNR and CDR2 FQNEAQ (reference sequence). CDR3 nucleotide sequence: TGTGCCAGCAGCTTATTCTTAAGCACAGATACGCAGTATTTT. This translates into CASSLFLSTDTQYF.

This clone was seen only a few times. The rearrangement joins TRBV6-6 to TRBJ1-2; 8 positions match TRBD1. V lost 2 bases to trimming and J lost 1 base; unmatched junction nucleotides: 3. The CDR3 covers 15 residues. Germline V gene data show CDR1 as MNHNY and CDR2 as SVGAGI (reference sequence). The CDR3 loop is CASSYPGQVNYGYTF. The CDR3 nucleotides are TGTGCCAGCAGTTACCCGGGACAGGTTAACTATGGCTACACCTTC.

CDR3 amino acids: CASSLAMQGEAFF. In DNA, the CDR3 is TGTGCCAGCAGCTTGGCGATGCAGGGGGAAGCTTTCTTT. The chain combines TRBV5-5 with TRBJ1-1; TRBD1 is a possible D gene (6 bases). Germline V lookup: CDR1 SGHKS, CDR2 YYEKEE (reference sequence). The V and J ends lost 0 bases and 8 bases respectively, with 11 bases between them. The CDR3 runs 13 residues.

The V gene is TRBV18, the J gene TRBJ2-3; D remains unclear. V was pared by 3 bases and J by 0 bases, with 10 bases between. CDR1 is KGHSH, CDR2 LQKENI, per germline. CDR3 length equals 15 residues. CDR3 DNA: TGTGCCAGCTCACCGCTGAAAACTAGCACAGATACGCAGTATTTT. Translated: CASSPLKTSTDTQYF.

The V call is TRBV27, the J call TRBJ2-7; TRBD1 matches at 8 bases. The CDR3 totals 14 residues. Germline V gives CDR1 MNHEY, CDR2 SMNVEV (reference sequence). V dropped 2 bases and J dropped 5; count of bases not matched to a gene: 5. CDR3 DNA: TGTGCCAGCAGTTTAAACAGGGGGGAAAACGAGCAGTACTTC. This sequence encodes CASSLNRGENEQYF.

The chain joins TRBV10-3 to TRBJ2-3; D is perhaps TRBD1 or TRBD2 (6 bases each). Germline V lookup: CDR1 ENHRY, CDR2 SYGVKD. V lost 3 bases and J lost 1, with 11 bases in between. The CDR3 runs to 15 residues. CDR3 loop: CAISDMGGRTDTQYF. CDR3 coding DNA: TGTGCCATCAGTGATATGGGGGGCCGCACAGATACGCAGTATTTT.

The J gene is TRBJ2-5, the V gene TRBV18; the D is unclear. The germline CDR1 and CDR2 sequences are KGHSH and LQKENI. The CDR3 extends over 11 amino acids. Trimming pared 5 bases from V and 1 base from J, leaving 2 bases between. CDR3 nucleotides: TGTGCCAGCTCAGGCCAAGAGACCCAGTACTTC. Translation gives CASSGQETQYF.

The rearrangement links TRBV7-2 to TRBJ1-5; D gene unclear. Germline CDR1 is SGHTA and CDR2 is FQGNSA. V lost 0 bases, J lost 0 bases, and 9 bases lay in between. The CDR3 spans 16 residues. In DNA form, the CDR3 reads TGTGCCAGCAGCTTAGCGCAACAGATTAGCAATCAGCCCCAGCATTTT. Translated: CASSLAQQISNQPQHF.

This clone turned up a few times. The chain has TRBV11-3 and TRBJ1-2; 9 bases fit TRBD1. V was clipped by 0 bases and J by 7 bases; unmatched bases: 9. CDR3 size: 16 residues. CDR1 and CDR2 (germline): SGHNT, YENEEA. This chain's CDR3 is CASSLDDWTGESGYTF. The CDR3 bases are TGTGCCAGCAGCTTAGATGATTGGACAGGGGAGAGTGGCTACACCTTC.

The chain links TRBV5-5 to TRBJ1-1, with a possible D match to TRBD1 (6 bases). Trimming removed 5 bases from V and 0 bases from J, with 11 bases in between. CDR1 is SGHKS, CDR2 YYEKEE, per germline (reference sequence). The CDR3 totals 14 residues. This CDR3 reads CASRLGGMNTEAFF. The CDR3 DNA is TGTGCCAGCAGATTAGGGGGAATGAACACTGAAGCTTTCTTT.

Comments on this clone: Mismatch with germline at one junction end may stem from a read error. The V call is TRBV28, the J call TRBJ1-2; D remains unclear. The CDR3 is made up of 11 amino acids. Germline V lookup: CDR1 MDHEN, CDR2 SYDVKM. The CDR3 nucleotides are TGTGCCAGCAGTTTAATGGGGTCGGACTTCTTC. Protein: CASSLMGSDFF.

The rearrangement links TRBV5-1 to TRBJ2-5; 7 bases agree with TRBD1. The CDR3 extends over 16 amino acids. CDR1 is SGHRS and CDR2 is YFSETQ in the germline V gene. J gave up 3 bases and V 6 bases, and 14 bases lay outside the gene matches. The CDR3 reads CASKATGTFREETQYF. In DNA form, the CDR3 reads TGCGCCAGCAAGGCGACAGGGACCTTTCGGGAAGAGACCCAGTACTTC.

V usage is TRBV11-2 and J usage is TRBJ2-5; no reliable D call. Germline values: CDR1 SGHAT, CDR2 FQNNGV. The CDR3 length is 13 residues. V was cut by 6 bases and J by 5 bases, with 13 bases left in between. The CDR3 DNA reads TGTGCCAGCAGACGTCTCCTCGGGGAGACCCAGTACTTC. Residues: CASRRLLGETQYF.

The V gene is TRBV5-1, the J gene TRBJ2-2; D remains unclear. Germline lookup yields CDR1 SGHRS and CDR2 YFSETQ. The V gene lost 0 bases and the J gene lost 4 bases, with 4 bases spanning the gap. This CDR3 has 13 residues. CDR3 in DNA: TGCGCCAGCAGCTTGGGTGGCACCGGGGAGCTGTTTTTT. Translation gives CASSLGGTGELFF.